One sample yielded the 28 T cell receptor beta chains listed below, sequenced in a study of cytomegalovirus exposure and HLA in healthy donors. In the PCR, 60 Vbeta and 13 Jbeta primers were used. Only in-frame clones appear in the TCRdb table, and some are missing; sequencing was by immunoSEQ multiplex PCR. The table has 100,000 to 120,000 clones, 79% seen once; the top ten hold approximately 5.6%. Sequencing used PBMCs. The receptors were gathered from a man aged 25-40 years in good health and CMV-seropositive.

The rearrangement uses TRBV9 and TRBJ1-1, with a possible D match to TRBD1 (5 bases). CDR1 and CDR2 (germline): SGDLS, YYNGEE. The CDR3 totals 14 residues. Trimming took 0 bases from V and 6 from J, leaving 12 bases between them. The CDR3 spells CASSVVVGGSEAFF. CDR3 nucleotides: TGTGCCAGCAGCGTAGTGGTTGGGGGGTCTGAAGCTTTCTTT.

This chain joins TRBV6-5 and TRBJ1-1, with 11 bases fitting TRBD1. V lost 9 bases and J lost 3; bases outside the gene matches: 3. Germline CDR1 is MNHEY and CDR2 is SVGAGI. CDR3 length: 13 amino acids. The CDR3 protein is CASADRGHTEAFF. CDR3 coding DNA: TGTGCCAGTGCGGACAGGGGGCACACTGAAGCTTTCTTT.

This chain joins TRBV2 and TRBJ1-4, with 9 bases identical to TRBD1. V lost 6 bases and J lost 7; bases outside the gene matches: 6. This CDR3 comprises 14 residues. Germline V gene lookup returns CDR1 SNHLY and CDR2 FYNNEI. Written as DNA, the CDR3 is TGTGCCAGCAGGGTGGACAGGGGTGGTGAAAAACTGTTTTTT. Translation gives CASRVDRGGEKLFF. The variable domain in full, with the rest retrieved from reference TRBV2 and TRBJ1-4, is EPEVTQTPSHQVTQMGQEVILRCVPISNHLYFYWYRQILGQKVEFLVSFYNNEISEKSEIFDDQFSVERPDGSNFTLKIRSTKLEDSAMYFCASRVDRGGEKLFFGSGTQLSVL.

This clone has only a few counts. The gene calls are TRBV19 and TRBJ1-1; 7 bases line up with TRBD1. Trimming took 5 bases from V and 4 from J; bases not matched to a gene: 7. Germline values: CDR1 LNHDA, CDR2 SQIVND (reference sequence). This CDR3 is 14 amino acids long. Written as DNA, the CDR3 is TGTGCCAGTAGTGCCTCGACAGGGATCACTGAAGCTTTCTTT. It encodes CASSASTGITEAFF.

V and J are TRBV25-1 and TRBJ1-4, with 12 bases lining up with TRBD1. CDR1 is MGHDK, CDR2 SYGVNS, per germline. J lost 2 bases, V lost 4 bases, and 8 bases had no gene match. The CDR3 loop spans 18 amino acids. CDR3 sequence: CASSGGQGARHTNEKLFF. CDR3 nucleotide sequence: TGTGCCAGCAGTGGGGGACAGGGGGCTCGGCATACTAATGAAAAACTGTTTTTT.

The genes are TRBV7-3 and TRBJ2-1; D ambiguous. Germline-derived CDR1 and CDR2 are SGHTA and FQGTGA. The CDR3 runs 16 residues. V dropped 5 bases and J dropped 0 bases, with 14 bases sitting between them. CDR3 region: CASSQRPYSSYNEQFF. The CDR3, as DNA: TGTGCCAGCAGCCAGCGACCTTATAGCTCCTACAATGAGCAGTTCTTC.

The V call is TRBV11-2, the J call TRBJ1-1, with no clear D. The germline V gene encodes CDR1 SGHAT and CDR2 FQNNGV. V dropped 0 bases and J dropped 0 bases, with 5 bases sitting between them. The CDR3 consists of 14 residues. The CDR3 DNA is TGTGCCAGCAGCTTAGAAGCCTTGAACACTGAAGCTTTCTTT. Encoded protein: CASSLEALNTEAFF.

The chain uses TRBV19 and TRBJ1-6; D gene uncertain. The germline V and J ends were trimmed by 8 bases and 0 bases, with 8 bases remaining between them. CDR3 length: 14 amino acids. Germline V gene sequence: CDR1 LNHDA, CDR2 SQIVND (reference sequence). CDR3 sequence: CASRTSSYNSPLHF. In nucleotides, the CDR3 is TGTGCCAGTCGGACTAGCTCCTATAATTCACCCCTCCACTTT.

The chain employs TRBV7-9 and TRBJ1-1; tentative D call: TRBD1 (5 bases). CDR3 length: 14 amino acids. Trimming shortened V by 2 bases and J by 1 base, and 8 bases separated the two germline ends. Germline values: CDR1 SEHNR, CDR2 FQNEAQ (reference sequence). CDR3 protein: CASSLSRENTEAFF. CDR3 in DNA: TGTGCCAGCAGCTTATCCAGGGAGAACACTGAAGCTTTCTTT. The full variable domain, its missing parts supplied by reference TRBV7-9 and TRBJ1-1, is DTGVSQNPRHKITKRGQNVTFRCDPISEHNRLYWYRQTLGQGPEFLTYFQNEAQLEKSRLLSDRFSAERPKGSFSTLEIQRTEQGDSAMYLCASSLSRENTEAFFGQGTRLTVV.

The J gene is TRBJ1-2, the V gene TRBV11-3; TRBD1 matches at 10 bases. In germline, CDR1 is SGHNT, CDR2 YENEEA. This CDR3 is built from 13 residues. The V segment lost 5 bases and the J segment 8 bases; nucleotides outside the gene matches: 5. The CDR3 DNA is TGTGCCAGCAGCCCCCGGACAGGGGGAGGCTACACCTTC. Protein sequence: CASSPRTGGGYTF. Full variable domain (rest looked up from reference TRBV11-3 and TRBJ1-2): EAGVVQSPRYKIIEKKQPVAFWCNPISGHNTLYWYLQNLGQGPELLIRYENEEAVDDSQLPKDRFSAERLKGVDSTLKIQPAELGDSAVYLCASSPRTGGGYTFGSGTRLTVV.

The CDR3 region is CASSLGQGSDQPQHF. The CDR3 DNA sequence: TGTGCCAGCAGCTTAGGGCAGGGGTCGGATCAGCCCCAGCATTTT. This chain joins TRBV7-9 and TRBJ1-5, with D possibly matching TRBD1 (6 bases). Looked up from germline, CDR1 is SEHNR and CDR2 is FQNEAQ (reference sequence). The V end was cut by 1 base, the J end by 5 bases, with 12 bases between. This CDR3 region has 15 residues.

The chain is built from TRBV11-2 and TRBJ2-7, with 7 bases identical to TRBD1. The V gene end was trimmed by 4 bases and the J gene end by 5 bases; junction bases not matched to a gene: 5. CDR3 size: 13 residues. Germline CDR1 is SGHAT and CDR2 is FQNNGV. The CDR3 DNA follows: TGTGCCAGCAGCTCGACAGGGTTCCACGAGCAGTACTTC. Encoded protein: CASSSTGFHEQYF.

The V gene is TRBV2, the J gene TRBJ1-1; D is ambiguous. CDR1 and CDR2 (germline): SNHLY, FYNNEI. With 7 bases removed from V and 3 bases from J, the gap between germline ends came to 6 bases. The CDR3 spans 11 residues. This CDR3 is CASTPYTEAFF. CDR3 sequence (DNA): TGTGCCAGCACCCCGTACACTGAAGCTTTCTTT.

V usage is TRBV15 and J usage is TRBJ1-5; D might be TRBD1 (5 bases). Trimming removed 6 bases from V and 5 bases from J, with 17 bases in between. This CDR3 contains 15 residues. Germline lookup yields CDR1 LNHNV and CDR2 YYDKDF (reference sequence). In nucleotides, the CDR3 is TGTGCCACCAGTCCACCCGGGGGGAAGTATCAGCCCCAGCATTTT. Its translation is CATSPPGGKYQPQHF.

This chain uses TRBV4-3 with TRBJ2-5, with D uncertain. There are 13 residues in the CDR3. V was pared by 3 bases and J by 5 bases, with 10 bases between. From germline, CDR1 is LGHNA and CDR2 YSLEER. CDR3 nucleotide sequence: TGCGCCAGCAGCCAGATTCTATGGGAGACCCAGTACTTC. This translates into CASSQILWETQYF.

In DNA, the CDR3 is TGCGCCAGCAGCCGAGGGACCTACAATGAGCAGTTCTTC. It encodes CASSRGTYNEQFF. V gene TRBV4-3 combines with J gene TRBJ2-1; D may be TRBD2 (5 bases). V was pared by 4 bases and J by 2 bases, with 6 bases between. Looked up from germline, CDR1 is LGHNA and CDR2 is YSLEER. The CDR3 sequence is 13 residues long.

This clone was found a few times. This CDR3 reads CASSLGQGQETQYF. CDR3 DNA: TGTGCCAGCAGCTTAGGACAGGGCCAAGAGACCCAGTACTTC. The V gene is TRBV11-2, the J gene TRBJ2-5; 7 nucleotides match TRBD1. The CDR3 is 14 amino acids. CDR1 is SGHAT and CDR2 is FQNNGV in the germline V gene. V shed 1 base and J 1 base; nucleotides not matched to a gene: 0.

The rearrangement uses TRBV5-1 and TRBJ2-5; D not resolved. The DNA end favors TRBJ2-7, so the J call may be wrong. The length of the CDR3 is 12 residues. Germline loops: CDR1 SGHRS, CDR2 YFSETQ. Here the CDR3 reads CASSSTDYEQYF. As DNA, the CDR3 is TGCGCCAGCAGTTCGACGGACTACGAGCAGTACTTC.

The chain recombines TRBV19 with TRBJ1-2; D uncertain. The germline V gene encodes CDR1 LNHDA and CDR2 SQIVND (reference sequence). The CDR3 extends over 13 amino acids. Trimming shortened V by 3 bases and J by 4 bases, and 9 bases separated the two germline ends. CDR3 sequence reads: CASSIPGIYGYTF. For the CDR3, the DNA is TGTGCCAGTAGTATCCCAGGAATCTATGGCTACACCTTC.

This clone was detected only once. The chain is built from TRBV29-1 and TRBJ2-3; D might be TRBD2 (5 bases). Germline lookup yields CDR1 SQVTM and CDR2 ANQGSEA. This CDR3 comprises 13 residues. V shed 2 bases and J shed 8 bases, with 14 bases lying between them. CDR3 in amino acids: CSVEQRGRGTQYF. CDR3 nucleotides: TGCAGCGTTGAACAACGAGGACGGGGTACGCAGTATTTT.

The rearrangement joins TRBV5-1 to TRBJ1-5; D is ambiguous. Germline values: CDR1 SGHRS, CDR2 YFSETQ. This CDR3 has 15 amino acids. V was cut by 0 bases and J by 0 bases, with 7 bases left in between. CDR3 nucleotide sequence: TGCGCCAGCAGCTTGGCCTCAGGTAGCAATCAGCCCCAGCATTTT. It yields the protein CASSLASGSNQPQHF.

CDR3 nucleotides: TGCAGCGTTGACAGGTATAACACTGAAGCTTTCTTT. It specifies CSVDRYNTEAFF. The gene calls are TRBV29-1 and TRBJ1-1; D remains ambiguous. Trimming took off 3 bases at V and 2 bases at J, with 7 bases between the two ends. The germline V gene encodes CDR1 SQVTM and CDR2 ANQGSEA. The CDR3 covers 12 residues.

The J gene is TRBJ2-1, the V gene TRBV2, with 9 bases matching TRBD2. Germline V CDR1 and CDR2: SNHLY, FYNNEI. V lost 5 bases, J lost 0 bases, and 5 bases stayed unmatched. The CDR3 consists of 16 residues. The CDR3 sequence: CASSFVAGVSYNEQFF. The DNA for the CDR3 is TGTGCCAGCAGTTTTGTAGCGGGGGTCTCCTACAATGAGCAGTTCTTC.

This chain joins TRBV9 and TRBJ2-5, with TRBD1 as a possible D gene (5 bases). The J call is uncertain, as TRBJ2-7 better fits the DNA end. There are 15 residues in the CDR3. Germline CDR1 SGDLS, CDR2 YYNGEE. The DNA for the CDR3 is TGTGCCAGCAGCCCTCAGGGTCAACTCCAGGGCGAGCAGTACTTC. Encoded protein: CASSPQGQLQGEQYF.

The chain combines TRBV27 with TRBJ1-4; TRBD1 matches at 7 bases. Germline lookup yields CDR1 MNHEY and CDR2 SMNVEV (reference sequence). Trimming removed 1 base from V and 0 bases from J; junction bases left unmatched: 5. The length of the CDR3 is 17 residues. CDR3 sequence (DNA): TGTGCCAGCAGTTTATACTTAGGGACAGCAACTAATGAAAAACTGTTTTTT. Protein product: CASSLYLGTATNEKLFF.

V gene TRBV5-4 combines with J gene TRBJ2-5; D gene unclear. Germline-derived CDR1 and CDR2 are SGHNT and YYREEE (reference sequence). CDR3 length: 13 amino acids. V lost 0 bases to trimming and J lost 2 bases, with 5 bases between them. CDR3 protein: CASSLGQQETQYF. As DNA, the CDR3 is TGTGCCAGCAGCTTGGGGCAGCAAGAGACCCAGTACTTC. Full variable domain (remainder filled in from reference TRBV5-4 and TRBJ2-5): ETGVTQSPTHLIKTRGQQVTLRCSSQSGHNTVSWYQQALGQGPQFIFQYYREEENGRGNFPPRFSGLQFPNYSSELNVNALELDDSALYLCASSLGQQETQYFGPGTRLLVL.

This sequence joins TRBV27 and TRBJ1-1, with D maybe TRBD1 (5 bases). The CDR3 spans 14 residues. In germline, CDR1 is MNHEY, CDR2 SMNVEV (reference sequence). Trimming removed 3 bases at V and 4 bases at J, with 12 bases between. The CDR3 region is CASSFTGGVTEAFF. The CDR3 DNA is TGTGCCAGCAGTTTTACAGGTGGGGTCACTGAAGCTTTCTTT.

V and J are TRBV7-9 and TRBJ1-3, with 10 bases identical to TRBD1. Germline V gives CDR1 SEHNR, CDR2 FQNEAQ (reference sequence). With 7 bases clipped from V and 3 bases from J, the junction kept 9 bases outside the gene matches. CDR3 length equals 16 residues. CDR3 bases: TGTGCCAGCACTGCAACGACAGGGGGCGGTGGAAACACCATATATTTT. Its translation is CASTATTGGGGNTIYF.